The 25 T cell receptor beta chains below come from one sample, sequenced in a study of CD8+CD57+ T cells in acquired aplastic anemia. Genomic DNA served as template for TCR beta VDJ and CDR3 profiling. Each CDR3 protein gets one entry after TCRdb re-called the reads with MiXCR. The sample lists 200,000 to 250,000 distinct CDR3 sequences; approximately 60% were seen once. Sequencing was carried out using sorted CD4+, CD8+, or CD8+CD57+ T cells (not recorded which) from PBMCs. Every receptor here comes from a human donor in good health.

This chain uses TRBV24-1 with TRBJ2-7; D is unresolved. Trimming stripped 3 bases from V and 3 bases from J, with 17 bases between. The CDR3 length is 16 residues. Looked up from germline, CDR1 is KGHDR and CDR2 is SFDVKD. CDR3 sequence: CATSDRAELTGYEQYF. The CDR3 DNA sequence: TGTGCCACCAGTGATAGGGCGGAATTGACGGGCTACGAGCAGTACTTC.

The chain employs TRBV2 and TRBJ2-7; D may be TRBD1 (7 bases). Germline-derived CDR1 and CDR2 are SNHLY and FYNNEI. The V end was cut by 10 bases, the J end by 2 bases, with 18 bases between. This CDR3 is built from 14 residues. The DNA for the CDR3 is TGTGCCATCAAGGAGACAGGGAGGACCTACGAGCAGTACTTC. Translating gives CAIKETGRTYEQYF.

This clonotype has just a few counts. This chain links TRBV27 with TRBJ2-7; 8 nucleotides agree with TRBD1. Germline V gene data show CDR1 as MNHEY and CDR2 as SMNVEV (reference sequence). Trimming cost V 8 bases and J 4 bases; bases outside gene matches: 19. CDR3 size: 17 residues. This CDR3 reads CASPRTGPEMFRYEQYF. In nucleotides, the CDR3 is TGTGCCAGCCCTCGGACAGGGCCGGAAATGTTCAGATACGAGCAGTACTTC.

The chain carries TRBV5-6 and TRBJ1-5, with D possibly TRBD1 on 6 matching bases. Trimming cost V 3 bases and J 5 bases, with 9 bases left between them. Germline V gene data show CDR1 as SGHDT and CDR2 as YYEEEE. The CDR3 is 13 amino acids. CDR3 sequence reads: CASSYNRDQPQHF. The CDR3 DNA sequence: TGTGCCAGCAGCTACAACAGGGATCAGCCCCAGCATTTT. Using reference TRBV5-6 and TRBJ1-5 for the parts outside the CDR3, the full variable domain is DAGVTQSPTHLIKTRGQQVTLRCSPKSGHDTVSWYQQALGQGPQFIFQYYEEEERQRGNFPDRFSGHQFPNYSSELNVNALLLGDSALYLCASSYNRDQPQHFGDGTRLSIL.

V is TRBV7-9 and J is TRBJ1-2; possibly TRBD1 for D (6 bases). V was pared by 3 bases and J by 8 bases, with 7 bases between. Germline assignment: CDR1 SEHNR and CDR2 FQNEAQ (reference sequence). The CDR3 runs 11 residues. DNA of the CDR3: TGTGCCAGCAGCTTCGGGGGCGGCTACACCTTC. Its translation: CASSFGGGYTF.

The gene calls are TRBV5-1 and TRBJ1-4; D is unresolved. Germline CDR1 and CDR2: SGHRS and YFSETQ. This CDR3 has 15 residues. V shed 0 bases and J shed 4 bases, with 10 bases lying between them. CDR3 nucleotide sequence: TGCGCCAGCAGCTTGGAGGCGAGAGGTAATGAAAAACTGTTTTTT. Protein: CASSLEARGNEKLFF.

Remarks on this clonotype: This CDR3 is missing its conserved last phenylalanine or tryptophan, likely due to a read error. The chain has TRBV9 and TRBJ2-5, with 10 bases fitting TRBD2. The CDR3 covers 15 residues. V lost 0 bases to trimming and J lost 9 bases; unmatched junction nucleotides: 8. Germline V gives CDR1 SGDLS, CDR2 YYNGEE. CDR3 coding DNA: TGTGCCAGCAGCGTAGCACTAGCGGGGTCGGAGGCCCAGTACATC. It translates to CASSVALAGSEAQYI.

V and J are TRBV19 and TRBJ2-7, with a tentative D call TRBD2 (5 bases). Trimming took 5 bases from V and 4 from J, leaving 21 bases between them. Germline V gives CDR1 LNHDA, CDR2 SQIVND (reference sequence). The CDR3 totals 16 residues. CDR3 amino acids: CASSSTRRLAYYEQYF. The CDR3 bases are TGTGCCAGTAGTTCCACCCGGAGGTTGGCCTATTACGAGCAGTACTTC.

The genes are TRBV10-3 and TRBJ2-7, with 7 bases that match TRBD2. The CDR3 is made up of 17 amino acids. V lost 2 bases, J lost 3 bases, and 13 bases stayed unmatched. Germline lookup yields CDR1 ENHRY and CDR2 SYGVKD. CDR3 in amino acids: CAISEGGSGERGYEQYV. In nucleotides, the CDR3 is TGTGCCATCAGTGAGGGCGGCAGCGGGGAACGGGGCTACGAGCAGTACGTC.

The chain carries TRBV15 and TRBJ2-7; 10 bases map to TRBD2. V shed 5 bases, J shed 6 bases, and the junction held 10 bases outside the gene matches. Germline V gives CDR1 LNHNV, CDR2 YYDKDF (reference sequence). The CDR3 is 15 amino acids. This CDR3 reads CATSSRTSGSPEQYF. For the CDR3, the DNA is TGTGCCACCAGCTCGCGGACTAGCGGCTCCCCCGAGCAGTACTTC. The whole variable domain, remainder taken from reference TRBV15 and TRBJ2-7, is DAMVIQNPRYQVTQFGKPVTLSCSQTLNHNVMYWYQQKSSQAPKLLFHYYDKDFNNEADTPDNFQSRRPNTSFCFLDIRSPGLGDTAMYLCATSSRTSGSPEQYFGPGTRLTVT.

The chain joins TRBV20-1 to TRBJ2-5, with TRBD2 matching 9 bases. Trimming at V came to 1 base and at J to 1 base, leaving 1 base not matched to a gene. CDR1 DFQATT and CDR2 SNEGSKA come from the germline V gene (reference sequence). This CDR3 is 14 amino acids long. CDR3 sequence: CSARGGGAQETQYF. The CDR3 nucleotides are TGCAGTGCTAGAGGCGGGGGGGCCCAAGAGACCCAGTACTTC.

The chain has TRBV18 and TRBJ1-5, with 10 bases lining up with TRBD1. Germline CDR1 is KGHSH and CDR2 is LQKENI. There are 14 residues in the CDR3. J gave up 4 bases and V 6 bases, and 3 bases lay outside the gene matches. The CDR3 DNA is TGTGCCAGCTCTCCGGACAGGGGGAATCAGCCCCAGCATTTT. This sequence encodes CASSPDRGNQPQHF.

The chain has TRBV7-9 and TRBJ2-7, with 8 bases lining up with TRBD1. CDR3 length equals 14 residues. CDR1 is SEHNR and CDR2 is FQNEAQ in the germline V gene (reference sequence). V was clipped by 3 bases and J by 3 bases; unmatched bases: 4. The CDR3 DNA sequence: TGTGCCAGCAGCTTCGGACAGGGTTTCTACGAGCAGTACTTC. Translation gives CASSFGQGFYEQYF.

This clonotype was detected ten times or more. This chain connects TRBV20-1 to TRBJ2-2, with TRBD2 as a possible D gene (7 bases). The V gene lost 7 bases and the J gene lost 6 bases, with 15 bases spanning the gap. The CDR3 has 13 amino acids. Germline V gives CDR1 DFQATT, CDR2 SNEGSKA (reference sequence). CDR3 loop: CSVGEGGAGELFF. The CDR3 DNA sequence: TGCAGTGTGGGTGAAGGGGGGGCCGGGGAGCTGTTTTTT.

V and J are TRBV20-1 and TRBJ2-5, with D possibly TRBD1 on 7 matching bases. This CDR3 has 16 residues. The V and J ends lost 3 bases and 4 bases respectively, with 21 bases between them. The V gene's germline CDR1 is DFQATT and CDR2 SNEGSKA (reference sequence). The CDR3 nucleotides are TGCAGTGCTAGGGAGGGCCGAGGGGGCGCCGGAGAGACCCAGTACTTC. As protein: CSAREGRGGAGETQYF.

The V gene is TRBV7-9, the J gene TRBJ2-1; 7 bases are a match to TRBD1. Germline lookup yields CDR1 SEHNR and CDR2 FQNEAQ (reference sequence). V shed 5 bases, J shed 8 bases, and the junction held 12 bases outside the gene matches. The length of the CDR3 is 15 residues. The CDR3 loop reads CASSHARDSDDEQFF. The CDR3 coding sequence is TGTGCCAGCAGCCACGCCCGGGACAGTGACGATGAGCAGTTCTTC.

V and J are TRBV15 and TRBJ1-4, with TRBD1 as a possible D gene (5 bases). The V and J ends lost 1 base and 4 bases respectively, with 7 bases between them. CDR3 length equals 14 residues. Germline loops: CDR1 LNHNV, CDR2 YYDKDF (reference sequence). CDR3: CATSRGTINEKLFF. In DNA form, the CDR3 reads TGTGCCACCAGCAGAGGGACAATTAATGAAAAACTGTTTTTT.

The rearrangement joins TRBV5-1 to TRBJ2-2; no clear D gene. The CDR3 runs 14 residues. The V gene's germline CDR1 is SGHRS and CDR2 YFSETQ. Trimming removed 5 bases at V and 7 bases at J, with 15 bases between. This chain's CDR3 is CASRLGWVDGELFF. CDR3 DNA sequence: TGCGCCAGCAGACTTGGCTGGGTGGACGGGGAGCTGTTTTTT.

The chain is built from TRBV20-1 and TRBJ1-3, with 8 bases fitting TRBD1. Germline V gene lookup returns CDR1 DFQATT and CDR2 SNEGSKA (reference sequence). V dropped 1 base and J dropped 4; count of bases not matched to a gene: 3. CDR3 length: 14 amino acids. This chain's CDR3 is CSARGTGFGNTIYF. CDR3 bases: TGCAGTGCTAGAGGGACAGGGTTCGGAAACACCATATATTTT.

The chain links TRBV6-1 to TRBJ2-7, with a tentative D call TRBD2 (6 bases). The germline CDR1 and CDR2 sequences are MNHNS and SASEGT. The CDR3 runs to 9 residues. The CDR3 DNA sequence: TGTGCCAGCAGTGAAGGACTAGAGGTC. It codes for CASSEGLEV.

This chain connects TRBV24-1 to TRBJ1-4, with 9 positions matching TRBD1. The J segment lost 11 bases and the V segment lost 3 bases, leaving 3 bases of the junction unmatched. Per germline, CDR1 KGHDR and CDR2 SFDVKD. The CDR3 is 13 amino acids. For the CDR3, the DNA is TGTGCCACCAGTGATCCCGGACAGGGGAAACTGTTTTTT. This gives the protein CATSDPGQGKLFF.

The chain links TRBV7-9 to TRBJ2-5; D gene uncertain. Germline-derived CDR1 and CDR2 are SEHNR and FQNEAQ (reference sequence). The CDR3 contains 13 residues. V lost 7 bases and J 4 bases, leaving 13 bases between the germline ends. The CDR3 DNA follows: TGTGCCAGCACCTGGACCATAGGAGAGACCCAGTACTTC. Its translation: CASTWTIGETQYF. Together with reference TRBV7-9 and TRBJ2-5, the CDR3 gives the full variable domain: DTGVSQNPRHKITKRGQNVTFRCDPISEHNRLYWYRQTLGQGPEFLTYFQNEAQLEKSRLLSDRFSAERPKGSFSTLEIQRTEQGDSAMYLCASTWTIGETQYFGPGTRLLVL.

Details on this clonotype: A much larger clone lies one base from this, so it may be a read error. The conserved phenylalanine or tryptophan is not found at the CDR3 terminus, so this likely reflects a read error. The chain combines TRBV7-8 with TRBJ1-6; the D is unclear. V gave up 4 bases and J gave up 10 bases, with 11 bases separating them. The CDR3 sequence is 13 residues long. CDR1 SGHVS and CDR2 FQNEAQ come from the germline V gene. The DNA for the CDR3 is TGTGCCAGCAGCTCTAACTCTGGATCACCCCTCCACGTT. Translated, it gives CASSSNSGSPLHV.

V and J are TRBV2 and TRBJ2-5, with D possibly TRBD2 on 5 matching bases. The CDR3 runs 13 residues. Trimming took off 8 bases at V and 2 bases at J, with 12 bases between the two ends. CDR1 SNHLY and CDR2 FYNNEI come from the germline V gene. The CDR3 protein is CASAGGLQETQYF. As DNA, the CDR3 is TGTGCCAGCGCAGGCGGACTGCAAGAGACCCAGTACTTC.

This clonotype was observed once. V is TRBV10-3 and J is TRBJ2-3; 10 bases are shared with TRBD1. This CDR3 is built from 14 residues. The V gene's germline CDR1 is ENHRY and CDR2 SYGVKD. V dropped 6 bases and J dropped 4; count of bases not matched to a gene: 4. CDR3 DNA sequence: TGTGCCATCAGCCCGACAGGGGGCGCAGATACGCAGTATTTT. This encodes CAISPTGGADTQYF.